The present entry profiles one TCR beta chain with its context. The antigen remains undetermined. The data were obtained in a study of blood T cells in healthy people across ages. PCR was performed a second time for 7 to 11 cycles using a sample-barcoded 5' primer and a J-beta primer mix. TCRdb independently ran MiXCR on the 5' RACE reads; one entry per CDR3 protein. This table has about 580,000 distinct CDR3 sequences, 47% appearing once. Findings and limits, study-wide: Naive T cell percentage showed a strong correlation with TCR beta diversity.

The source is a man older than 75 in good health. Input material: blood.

For the CDR3, the DNA is TGTGCCAGCAGCAGTTATGGGGCAACTAATGAAAAACTGTTTTTT. Translated: CASSSYGATNEKLFF. The rearrangement uses TRBV7-9 and TRBJ1-4; no clear D gene. Trimming took 5 bases from V and 0 from J, leaving 10 bases between them. The CDR3 sequence is 15 residues long. Germline lookup yields CDR1 SEHNR and CDR2 FQNEAQ (reference sequence).